The following is a T cell receptor (beta chain) sequence with its context. Which antigen it targets is not known. Base quality data are lacking; no much larger clone is found one base away. The label giving this sample's time point can be read as: about 28 days (+/-7) after the second vaccine dose. AZD1222 recipients whose second dose came at about 4 weeks and those whose second dose came at about 12 weeks were combined into one group, since spike-specific TCR depth and breadth did not differ between the two schedules. Samples from vaccinated people were obtained from the UK trials COV001 and COV002, which included a single-blind randomized controlled phase 2/3 trial of AZD1222 (ChAdOx1 nCoV-19) in healthy adults. For TCRbeta chain sequencing, PBMC samples from trial participants were taken at day 0 and at day 28 after the second dose. This entry comes from a study of T cell responses to AZD1222 COVID-19 vaccine (dated by TCRdb to about 2021). Concerning the study at large: A total of 233 trial participants underwent TCR sequencing, of whom 200 to 220 had received two doses of AZD1222 and around 25 had received two doses of the MenACWY control vaccine. Trial participants were enrolled by age into subgroups of 18-55, 56-69 and 70-plus years, and around 150, 29 and 61 TCR-sequenced participants, respectively, were included in these subgroups. Here is what the overall study found, with its caveats: Because no samples from the day 14 peak response were available, repertoires could be characterized only after the peak T cell response. Reportedly, almost half of the unique spike-specific TCRs recognized epitopes lying outside the regions that are mutated in the B.1.351 and B.1.1.7 variants. Conclusions about previously exposed vaccinees were limited because only 6 or 7 AZD1222 recipients were SARS-CoV-2 seropositive at baseline. Spike-specific TCR breadth and depth rose significantly after two AZD1222 doses compared with day 0 and with MenACWY recipients. In the small 56-69-year group, the increase in depth fell short of significance, most likely because of low power. Most participants were white British and females outnumbered males, and the authors suggested that clonal diversity may have been underestimated. The vaccine-associated CD4 TCRs covered the entire spike protein, and the dominant responses fell in regions 160-218 and 743-854.

CDR1 SGDLS and CDR2 YYNGEE are derived from the germline V gene. From the cysteine up to the phenylalanine, the CDR3 has a length of 12 residues. Just CDR3 DNA is preserved here, 36 bases in frame from base 1. V is pared back by 0 bases and J by 5 bases, with 5 bases lying between the germline termini. The CDR3 regions of human TCRbeta chains were analyzed by immunosequencing. The source study handled its data this way. Repertoire TCRs were checked for matches against a reference library of SARS-CoV-2-specific TCRs that had been generated using the MIRA antigen-specificity platform. Breadth was defined as the fraction of unique TCRs that were SARS-CoV-2-associated. Depth was defined as the fraction of total T cells that were SARS-CoV-2-associated. Using the MIRA data, every spike-specific TCR was mapped to the spike region that the TCR reacted to and assigned to either a CD4 or a CD8 class. Log10-transformed breadth and depth values were compared by one-way ANOVA with Sidak's multiple comparisons tests. What TCRdb holds here is the immuneACCESS table cut down to in-frame rearrangements. Part of the clones is not present; checked against another copy, under half of the missing clones reflect an unresolved V gene, and the others are unexplained. V, J and clone size derive from that table, while D and trimming were established from the DNA sequence. In all, the sample holds over 150,000 clones, and 70% to 90% of those were seen once. 4% to 5.5% of the sample lies in the top ten.

This chain is built from TRBV9 and TRBJ1-1; the D gene identity is not certain. The source was peripheral blood, collected 28 days after the second AZD1222 dose. The sequence derives from an adult who received the AZD1222 COVID-19 vaccine. The sequenced DNA: TGTGCCAGCAGCGTAGGGGGAACTGAAGCTTTCTTT. Translation gives CASSVGGTEAFF.